This T cell receptor (beta chain) was profiled in a study of blood T cell repertoires in COVID-19. Study as a whole: PBMCs, B-cell-depleted T cells, or T cells were the source of the cDNA or gDNA that made up the material.

The sample holds one count of this clone. Trimming removed 5 bases from V and 7 bases from J; junction bases left unmatched: 6. From germline, CDR1 is MNHEY and CDR2 SVGEGT. This CDR3 has 13 amino acids. Sequencing was performed with immunoSEQ multiplex PCR; in TCRdb, only in-frame clones are kept and a portion is missing. The data contain 150,000 to 200,000 clones, 80% to 90% of them seen just once; the ten biggest clones take up about 1.9%. The gene calls are TRBV6-2 or TRBV6-3 and TRBJ1-1; 8 bases map to TRBD1. The clonotype was recovered from a man aged 18 to 30 who had recovered from COVID-19. Material for sequencing was peripheral blood. The CDR3 nucleotides are TGTGCCAGCAGTCCACGACAGGGGATTGAAGCTTTCTTT. This gives the protein CASSPRQGIEAFF.